This T cell receptor beta chain was obtained from a study of blood T cells in healthy people across ages. Study results and caveats: In these data, TCR beta diversity tracked strongly with naive T cell percentage. Both higher diversity and more naive CD4+ cells marked long-lived donors when set against aged donors. Older age went with lower TCR beta diversity per million T cells, in a roughly linear way.

This clonotype was seen a few times. Its matching antigen is unknown. A sample-barcoded 5' primer and a J-beta primer mix were used in a second PCR of roughly 7 to 11 cycles. One entry per CDR3 protein results from TCRdb running MiXCR on the 5' RACE reads. The sample includes hundreds of thousands of distinct CDR3 sequences, about 42% of them seen just once. The sample, around 9.9 milliliters of peripheral blood, was drawn from each donor. Germline-derived CDR1 and CDR2 are ENHRY and SYGVKD. This CDR3 region has 18 residues. V was pared by 1 base and J by 3 bases, with 8 bases of the junction left unmatched.

The V and J genes are TRBV10-3 and TRBJ2-1, with 11 bases aligning to TRBD2. The receptor comes from a man aged 80 or over in good health. Sequenced material: blood. The DNA of the CDR3 is TGTGCCATCAGTGAGTACGGGCCTAGCGGGAGGAGCTACAATGAGCAGTTCTTC. It yields the protein CAISEYGPSGRSYNEQFF.